This T cell receptor (beta chain) was identified in a study of blood T cell repertoires in COVID-19. Study overall: COVID-19 samples from acute and convalescent phases originated in the United States, Italy and Spain. Sample material is recorded as cDNA or gDNA derived from T cells, B-cell-depleted T cells, or PBMCs.

Authors' data handling: Quantification of nucleated cells was approximated via reference gene primer amplification. Using immunoSEQ multiplex PCR, the repertoire was profiled, and TCRdb retains in-frame clones only, with some absent. Clone size and the V and J calls come from that table; the DNA yielded D and trimming. This sample carries roughly 92,000 clones, around 90% of them seen once, and the ten largest clones take 4.3%. The CDR3 is made up of 14 amino acids. CDR1 is MDHEN, CDR2 SYDVKM, per germline. Trimming cost V 7 bases and J 4 bases; bases outside gene matches: 9. This clone was counted a single time.

J is TRBJ1-1 and V is TRBV28, with TRBD1 matching over 7 bases. The clonotype was recovered from a woman aged 80 or over with active or convalescent COVID-19. The sample taken for sequencing was peripheral blood. The CDR3 DNA sequence: TGTGCCAGCAAGAGAACAGGGGCTAGCACTGAAGCTTTCTTT. As protein: CASKRTGASTEAFF.